The T cell receptor (beta chain) under discussion was sequenced for a study of spatial heterogeneity in lung cancer. At the level of the study: Sequencing consistently turned up more beta-chain sequences than alpha-chain sequences.

V lost 5 bases to trimming and J lost 1 base, with 15 bases between them. This CDR3 region has 15 residues. CDR1 is GTSNPN, CDR2 SVGIG, per germline (reference sequence). Every TCR cDNA molecule carried a tag that served as a unique molecular identifier. In TCRdb, the 5' RACE reads were re-called with MiXCR into one record per CDR3 protein. This sample has tens of thousands of distinct CDR3 sequences, with less than 6% found just once. Time point in this sample: sample taken at primary tumor resection. Whole RNA from tumor, nontumor lung or frozen PBMC was sequenced unsorted. Sequencing used PBMCs, obtained at surgery. V is TRBV30 and J is TRBJ1-5; the D is unclear. This TCR derives from a male donor with early-stage non-small cell lung cancer. The CDR3, as DNA: TGTGCCTGGGACCGGGGTGGAGGCAGCAATCAGCCCCAGCATTTT. Its translation: CAWDRGGGSNQPQHF.